Below are 8 T cell receptor beta chains sequenced from a single sample in a study of cytomegalovirus exposure and HLA in healthy donors. This PCR relied on a set of 60 Vbeta primers and 13 Jbeta primers. Data came from immunoSEQ multiplex PCR; TCRdb stores just in-frame clones and leaves some out. The sample has about 180,000 clones; roughly 79% are singletons. Sequenced input: PBMCs. Receptor source: a male donor in good health and CMV-seronegative.

This CDR3 is CSVRTGGSTEAFF. In DNA, the CDR3 is TGCAGCGTGCGGACAGGGGGCTCTACTGAAGCTTTCTTT. The J gene is TRBJ1-1, the V gene TRBV29-1; 11 bases map to TRBD1. Germline V gene lookup returns CDR1 SQVTM and CDR2 ANQGSEA. After removal of 6 bases from V and 5 bases from J, the junction contained 5 bases not matched to a gene. The CDR3 extends over 13 amino acids.

This rearrangement joins TRBV30 to TRBJ1-2; D may be TRBD1 (5 bases). V dropped 2 bases and J dropped 2 bases, with 9 bases sitting between them. Germline V lookup: CDR1 GTSNPN, CDR2 SVGIG (reference sequence). The CDR3 has 13 residues. DNA for the CDR3: TGTGCCTGGAGTCGGGACTCCAACTATGGCTACACCTTC. Translation gives CAWSRDSNYGYTF.

The chain uses TRBV5-1 and TRBJ1-5, with 10 bases fitting TRBD1. Germline CDR1 reads SGHRS; CDR2 reads YFSETQ. This CDR3 contains 14 residues. After removal of 4 bases from V and 6 bases from J, the junction contained 4 bases not matched to a gene. The CDR3 DNA follows: TGCGCCAGCAGCCCGGGGACAGGGGTTCAGCCCCAGCATTTT. Translated: CASSPGTGVQPQHF. The full variable domain, completed using reference TRBV5-1 and TRBJ1-5, is KAGVTQTPRYLIKTRGQQVTLSCSPISGHRSVSWYQQTPGQGLQFLFEYFSETQRNKGNFPGRFSGRQFSNSRSEMNVSTLELGDSALYLCASSPGTGVQPQHFGDGTRLSIL.

This chain uses TRBV28 with TRBJ2-7; the match to TRBD1 covers 10 bases. The CDR3 is 14 residues long. Germline CDR1 and CDR2: MDHEN and SYDVKM. After removal of 6 bases from V and 4 bases from J, the junction contained 6 bases not matched to a gene. The CDR3: CASRSGQGHYEQYF. The CDR3 DNA reads TGTGCCAGCAGGTCGGGACAGGGGCATTACGAGCAGTACTTC.

The chain couples TRBV30 to TRBJ1-4; tentative D call: TRBD1 (5 bases). The CDR3 contains 13 residues. In germline, CDR1 is GTSNPN, CDR2 SVGIG (reference sequence). Between the trimmed V and J ends, which lost 0 bases and 7 bases, there was a span of 9 bases. This chain's CDR3 is CAWSVQGVEKLFF. In DNA, the CDR3 is TGTGCCTGGAGTGTTCAGGGTGTTGAAAAACTGTTTTTT.

The CDR3 bases are TGTGCCAGCAGTTTCGGGGACAGGGGCGCGAACACTGAAGCTTTCTTT. Amino acids: CASSFGDRGANTEAFF. V and J are TRBV27 and TRBJ1-1, with TRBD1 matching 10 bases. CDR3 length: 16 residues. V was clipped by 3 bases and J by 1 base; unmatched bases: 5. Germline loops: CDR1 MNHEY, CDR2 SMNVEV (reference sequence).

This rearrangement joins TRBV13 to TRBJ1-6, with D unclear. Trimming took off 7 bases at V and 6 bases at J, with 19 bases between the two ends. Germline assignment: CDR1 PRHDT and CDR2 FYEKMQ (reference sequence). The CDR3 loop spans 16 amino acids. The CDR3 sequence is CASTDDITASNSPLHF. The CDR3 DNA is TGTGCCAGCACCGACGACATTACAGCCAGTAATTCACCCCTCCACTTT.

CDR3 nucleotides: TGTGCCAGCAGTTACTCAGGGGTGGAGGATACGCAGTATTTT. As protein: CASSYSGVEDTQYF. The chain has TRBV6-5 and TRBJ2-3, with a weak D call TRBD1 (5 bases). CDR1 and CDR2 (germline): MNHEY, SVGAGI. With 0 bases removed from V and 6 bases from J, the gap between germline ends came to 10 bases. This CDR3 contains 14 residues.